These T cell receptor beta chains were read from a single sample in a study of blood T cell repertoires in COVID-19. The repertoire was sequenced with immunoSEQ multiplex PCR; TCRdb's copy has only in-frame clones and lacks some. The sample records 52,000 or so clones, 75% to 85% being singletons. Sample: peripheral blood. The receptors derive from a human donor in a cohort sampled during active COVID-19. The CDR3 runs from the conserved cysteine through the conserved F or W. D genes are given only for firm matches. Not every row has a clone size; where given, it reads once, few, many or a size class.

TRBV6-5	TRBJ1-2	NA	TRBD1	TGTGCCAGCAGCTTCACGACAGGGGCTAACTATGGCTACACCTTC	CASSFTTGANYGYTF
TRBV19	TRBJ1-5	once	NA	TGTGCCAGTAGTATCGCCGGGCAGCCCCAGCATTTT	CASSIAGQPQHF
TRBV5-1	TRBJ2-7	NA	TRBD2	TGCGCCAGCAGCTTGGGGGCGGGAGGGCCGCACGAGCAGTACTTC	CASSLGAGGPHEQYF
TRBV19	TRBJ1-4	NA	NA	TGTGCCAGTAGTTCCCTGGGCTTTAATGAAAAACTGTTTTTT	CASSSLGFNEKLFF
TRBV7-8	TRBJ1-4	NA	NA	TGTGCCAGCAGCTTATTAGGGGGGGGAGTTGCTGAAAAACTGTTTTTT	CASSLLGGGVAEKLFF
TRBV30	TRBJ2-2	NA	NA	TGTGCCTGGAGTGCCACACAGGGCACCGGGGAGCTGTTTTTT	CAWSATQGTGELFF
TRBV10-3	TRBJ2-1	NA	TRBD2	TGTGCCATCAGTGCGGGACTAGCGGGGGGGAATGAGCAGTTCTTC	CAISAGLAGGNEQFF
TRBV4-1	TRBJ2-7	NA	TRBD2	TGCGCCAGCAGCCTATGGACTAGCGGGATAGAACTTTACGAGCAGTACTTC	CASSLWTSGIELYEQYF
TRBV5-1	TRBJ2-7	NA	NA	TGCGCCAGCAGTCCAGCGTTTAATTCCTACGAGCAGTACTTC	CASSPAFNSYEQYF
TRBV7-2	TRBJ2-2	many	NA	TGTGCCAGCAGCCCATACGCCGGAGATCCCACCGGGGAGCTGTTTTTT	CASSPYAGDPTGELFF
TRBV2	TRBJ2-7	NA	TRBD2	TGTGCCAGCAGTTTGGAGCGGGGCAGCTTCTACGAGCAGTACTTC	CASSLERGSFYEQYF
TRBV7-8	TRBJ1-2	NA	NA	TGTGCCAGCAGCCCCAGCGCCATAGGTTATGGCTACACCTTC	CASSPSAIGYGYTF
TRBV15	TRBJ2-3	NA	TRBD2	TGTGCCACCAGCAGGGAATACCAGCGGGAGGGGGATACGCAGTATTTT	CATSREYQREGDTQYF
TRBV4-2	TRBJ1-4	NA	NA	TGTGCCAGCAGCCATAGGGAGGGGGGGGATGAAAAACTGTTTTTT	CASSHREGGDEKLFF
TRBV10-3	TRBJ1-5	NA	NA	TGTGCCATCAGAGATACGGGAGGGTCCGAACAGCCCCAGCATTTT	CAIRDTGGSEQPQHF
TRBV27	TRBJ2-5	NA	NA	TGTGCCAGCAGTCCACCGGGAGTACGGGAGACCCAGTACTTC	CASSPPGVRETQYF
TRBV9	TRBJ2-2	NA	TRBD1	TGTGCCAGCAGCTTGACAGGGAGCCCCGGGGAGCTGTTTTTT	CASSLTGSPGELFF
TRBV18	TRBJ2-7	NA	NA	TGTGCCAGCTCACGCACCCAGGCGAACGAGCAGTACTTC	CASSRTQANEQYF
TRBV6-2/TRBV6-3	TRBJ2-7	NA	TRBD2	TGTGCCAGCAGTCCCGAGGGACTAGCGGGAGCGGGTGAGCAGTACTTC	CASSPEGLAGAGEQYF
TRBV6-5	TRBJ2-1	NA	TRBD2	TGTGCCAGCAGTTACGTGGGGGAGGGTCTCAATGAGCAGTTCTTC	CASSYVGEGLNEQFF
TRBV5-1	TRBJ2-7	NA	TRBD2	TGCGCCAGCAGCCGGGAGGGAGGGAACTACTACGAGCAGTACTTC	CASSREGGNYYEQYF
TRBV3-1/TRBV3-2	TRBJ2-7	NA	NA	TGTGCCAGCAGCCGAGAAGGGCCGGGGAGGAACGAGCAGTACTTC	CASSREGPGRNEQYF
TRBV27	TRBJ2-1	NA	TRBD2	TGTGCCAGCACTCGATCGGGGACTAGCGGGATGAAAGCCTACAATGAGCAGTTCTTC	CASTRSGTSGMKAYNEQFF
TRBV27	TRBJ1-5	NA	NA	TGTGCCAGCAGAGAGGGGGTATTAAGCAATCAGCCCCAGCATTTT	CASREGVLSNQPQHF
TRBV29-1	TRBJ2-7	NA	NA	TGCAGCGTTGAAGATGGGGGGAGCTACGAGCAGTACTTC	CSVEDGGSYEQYF
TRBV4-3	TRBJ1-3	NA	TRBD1	TGCGCCAGCAGCCAAGATACAGGGGCTTTCTCTGGAAACACCATATATTTT	CASSQDTGAFSGNTIYF
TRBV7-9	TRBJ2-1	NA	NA	TGTGCCAGCAGCTTAGGGGCGGGACTTTACAATGAGCAGTTCTTC	CASSLGAGLYNEQFF
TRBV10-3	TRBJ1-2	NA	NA	TGTGCCATCAGTGAGCCTATAGTGTATGGCTACACCTTC	CAISEPIVYGYTF